This TCR beta chain came from a study of cytomegalovirus exposure and HLA in healthy donors. The wider study: Tens of millions of unique TCRs from HLA-typed donors were held in an early release of data.

Remarks on this clone: What it recognizes is unknown.

PCR amplification relied on 60 Vbeta primers (plus 13 Jbeta primers). Sequencing was performed with immunoSEQ multiplex PCR; in TCRdb, only in-frame clones are kept and a portion is missing. The sample has 69,000 or so clones, 74% seen once. Study-wide findings and caveats: Cytomegalovirus-associated TCR beta chains were listed, numbering roughly 150.

The CDR3 consists of 12 residues. V gave up 0 bases and J gave up 15 bases, with 12 bases separating them. The germline gives CDR1 MGHRA, CDR2 YSYEKL. Sequenced sample: PBMCs. The receptor was isolated from a woman aged 55-69 years in good health and CMV-seropositive. The chain uses TRBV4-1 and TRBJ2-1; D unresolved. The CDR3 protein is CASSQDLGSWFF. For the CDR3, the DNA is TGCGCCAGCAGCCAAGATCTGGGCAGTTGGTTCTTC.